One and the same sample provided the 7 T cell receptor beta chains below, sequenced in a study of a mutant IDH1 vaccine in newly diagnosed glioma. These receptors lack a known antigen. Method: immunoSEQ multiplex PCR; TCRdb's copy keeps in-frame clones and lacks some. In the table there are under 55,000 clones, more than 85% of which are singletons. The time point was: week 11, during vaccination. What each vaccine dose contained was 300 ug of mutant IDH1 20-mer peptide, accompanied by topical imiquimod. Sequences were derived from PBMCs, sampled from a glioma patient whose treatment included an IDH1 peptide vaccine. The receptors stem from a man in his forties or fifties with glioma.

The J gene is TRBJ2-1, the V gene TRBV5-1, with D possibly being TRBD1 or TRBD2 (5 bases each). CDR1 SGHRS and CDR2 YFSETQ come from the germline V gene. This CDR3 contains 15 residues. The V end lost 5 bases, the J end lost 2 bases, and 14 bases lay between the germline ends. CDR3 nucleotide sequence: TGCGCCAGCAGGGTAGGGACGGGAACCTACAATGAGCAGTTCTTC. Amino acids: CASRVGTGTYNEQFF.

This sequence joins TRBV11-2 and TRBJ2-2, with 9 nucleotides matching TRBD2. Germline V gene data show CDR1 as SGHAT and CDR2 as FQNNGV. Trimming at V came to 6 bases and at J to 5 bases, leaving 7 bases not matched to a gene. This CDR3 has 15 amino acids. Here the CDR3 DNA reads TGTGCCAGCAGTAAGCGGGAGGAGGTTACCGGGGAGCTGTTTTTT. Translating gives CASSKREEVTGELFF.

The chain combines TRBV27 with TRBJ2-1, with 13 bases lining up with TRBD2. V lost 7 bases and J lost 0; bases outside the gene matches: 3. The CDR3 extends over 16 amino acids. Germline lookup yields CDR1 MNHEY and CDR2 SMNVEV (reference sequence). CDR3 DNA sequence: TGTGCCAGCACCCGACTAGCGGGAGGCTCCTACAATGAGCAGTTCTTC. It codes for CASTRLAGGSYNEQFF.

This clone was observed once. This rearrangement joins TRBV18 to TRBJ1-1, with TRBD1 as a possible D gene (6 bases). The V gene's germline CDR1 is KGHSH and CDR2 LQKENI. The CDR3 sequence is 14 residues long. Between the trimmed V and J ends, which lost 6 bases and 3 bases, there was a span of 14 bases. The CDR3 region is CASSDTGRYTEAFF. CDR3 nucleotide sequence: TGTGCCAGCTCCGACACAGGGCGGTACACTGAAGCTTTCTTT.

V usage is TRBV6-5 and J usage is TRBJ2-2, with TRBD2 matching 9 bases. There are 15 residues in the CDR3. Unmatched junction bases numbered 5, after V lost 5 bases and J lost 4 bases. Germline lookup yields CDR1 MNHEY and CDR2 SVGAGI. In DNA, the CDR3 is TGTGCCAGCAGTCGTAGCGGGAGCTTCACCGGGGAGCTGTTTTTT. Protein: CASSRSGSFTGELFF.

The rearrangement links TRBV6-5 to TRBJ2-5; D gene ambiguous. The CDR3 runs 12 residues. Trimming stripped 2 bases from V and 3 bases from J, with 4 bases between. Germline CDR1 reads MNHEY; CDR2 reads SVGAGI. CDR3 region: CASSYPKETQYF. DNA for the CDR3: TGTGCCAGCAGTTACCCGAAAGAGACCCAGTACTTC.

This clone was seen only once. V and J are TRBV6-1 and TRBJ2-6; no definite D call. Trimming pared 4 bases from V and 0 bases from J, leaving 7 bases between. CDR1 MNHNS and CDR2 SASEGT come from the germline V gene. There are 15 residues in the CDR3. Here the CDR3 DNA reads TGTGCCAGCAGTGTGATTGACTCTGGGGCCAACGTCCTGACTTTC. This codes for CASSVIDSGANVLTF.